A single sample is the source of the 13 T cell receptor beta chains below, sequenced in a study of patients and donors after allogeneic stem cell transplantation. TCRdb analysed the RT-PCR reads with MiXCR anew, one entry per CDR3 protein. The sample has about 960,000 distinct CDR3 sequences; roughly 17% are singletons. Sequenced sample: blood, either unsorted or a sorted T cell fraction (not recorded which). The source is a human donor who was either an allogeneic HSCT recipient or a stem cell or donor lymphocyte infusion donor (not recorded which). It is not recorded whose cells these are; they may come from a transplant donor.

The genes are TRBV29-1 and TRBJ2-5, with TRBD2 identical over 10 bases. Germline CDR1 and CDR2: SQVTM and ANQGSEA. CDR3 length: 14 amino acids. V lost 4 bases and J lost 4; bases outside the gene matches: 6. CDR3 nucleotide sequence: TGCAGCGTTGGTCTCCTAGCGGGAGTAGAGACCCAGTACTTC. Translating gives CSVGLLAGVETQYF.

This clonotype was picked up a small number of times. This chain uses TRBV7-2 with TRBJ1-3; TRBD1 might be the D (6 bases). The CDR3 has 17 residues. V was cut by 5 bases and J by 4 bases, with 21 bases left in between. The germline V gene encodes CDR1 SGHTA and CDR2 FQGNSA. In nucleotides, the CDR3 is TGTGCCAGCAGCCACAGGGTTACAGGATTATTCGGAAACACCATATATTTT. Translating it yields CASSHRVTGLFGNTIYF.

V and J are TRBV10-3 and TRBJ2-7; 8 bases map to TRBD1. Germline lookup yields CDR1 ENHRY and CDR2 SYGVKD. V was pared by 10 bases and J by 4 bases, with 6 bases of the junction left unmatched. The CDR3 spans 12 residues. The CDR3 loop is CATRTGIYEQYF. The CDR3, as DNA: TGTGCCACTCGGACAGGGATATACGAGCAGTACTTC.

This clonotype was detected a few times. The chain joins TRBV12-3 or TRBV12-4 to TRBJ1-3; D possibly corresponds to TRBD1 (5 bases). The V gene lost 7 bases and the J gene lost 4 bases, with 14 bases spanning the gap. The CDR3 totals 14 residues. The CDR3 reads CASIHPGEGNTIYF. CDR3 DNA: TGTGCCAGCATCCACCCGGGGGAGGGAAACACCATATATTTT.

Written as DNA, the CDR3 is TGTGCCAGCAGCTGGGGGACTAGCGGGAGGGCGTGGCGACAAGAGACCCAGTACTTC. Its translation: CASSWGTSGRAWRQETQYF. The rearrangement uses TRBV11-2 and TRBJ2-5, with TRBD2 matching over 16 bases. The germline V gene encodes CDR1 SGHAT and CDR2 FQNNGV. The CDR3 totals 19 residues. Trimming at V came to 4 bases and at J to 2 bases, leaving 10 bases not matched to a gene. The complete variable domain, with remaining parts taken from reference TRBV11-2 and TRBJ2-5, reads EAGVAQSPRYKIIEKRQSVAFWCNPISGHATLYWYQQILGQGPKLLIQFQNNGVVDDSQLPKDRFSAERLKGVDSTLKIQPAKLEDSAVYLCASSWGTSGRAWRQETQYFGPGTRLLVL.

V gene TRBV7-8 combines with J gene TRBJ2-7, with D possibly TRBD1 on 6 matching bases. The V end lost 5 bases, the J end lost 2 bases, and 16 bases lay between the germline ends. CDR1 is SGHVS and CDR2 is FQNEAQ in the germline V gene. This CDR3 is 15 amino acids long. DNA of the CDR3: TGTGCCAGCAGCCGGGAAGGGCAGGGGACCTACGAGCAGTACTTC. This translates into CASSREGQGTYEQYF.

The CDR3 nucleotides read TGTGCCAGCAGTGAATTCCTCAGGGACAGCGAGCAGTACTTC. It encodes CASSEFLRDSEQYF. The gene calls are TRBV25-1 and TRBJ2-7; 7 positions match TRBD1. Germline lookup yields CDR1 MGHDK and CDR2 SYGVNS. The CDR3 extends over 14 amino acids. V lost 1 base and J lost 6; bases outside the gene matches: 6.

This clonotype turned up a few times. The rearrangement uses TRBV15 and TRBJ1-2; D possibly corresponds to TRBD1 (5 bases). The ends were cut back, 0 bases at V and 8 bases at J, with 10 bases in the middle. The CDR3 length is 13 residues. Germline CDR1 is LNHNV and CDR2 is YYDKDF (reference sequence). The CDR3 bases are TGTGCCACCAGCAGAGATCCGAGGGGCGGCTACACCTTC. Translation: CATSRDPRGGYTF.

The CDR3 region is CSARVAPSSGWYNEQFF. The CDR3 DNA reads as TGCAGTGCTAGAGTCGCCCCTTCTAGCGGGTGGTACAATGAGCAGTTCTTC. The chain recombines TRBV20-1 with TRBJ2-1; 8 bases fit TRBD2. Trimming at V came to 1 base and at J to 4 bases, leaving 12 bases not matched to a gene. The length of the CDR3 is 17 residues. Per germline, CDR1 DFQATT and CDR2 SNEGSKA (reference sequence).

This clonotype was detected a few times. This chain links TRBV12-3 or TRBV12-4 with TRBJ2-5, with a weak D call TRBD2 (7 bases). CDR3 length: 17 residues. V dropped 6 bases and J dropped 5 bases, with 25 bases sitting between them. The CDR3 nucleotides read TGTGCCAGCAGCAATACAGGGAGACGGGGGGCCGGGGAGACCCAGTACTTC. Its protein is CASSNTGRRGAGETQYF.

This rearrangement joins TRBV3-1 to TRBJ2-3, with 11 bases fitting TRBD2. CDR1 is LGHDT, CDR2 YNNKEL, per germline (reference sequence). The CDR3 spans 17 residues. Trimming took 3 bases from V and 6 from J; bases not matched to a gene: 11. Here the CDR3 DNA reads TGTGCCAGCAGCCAGTTACTCCTAGCGGGGGGTTCGGATACGCAGTATTTT. It is translated as CASSQLLLAGGSDTQYF.

The CDR3 DNA is TGTGCCAGCAGTGGGGATGCAGGGGCGGGAACTGAAGCTTTCTTT. Protein: CASSGDAGAGTEAFF. The rearrangement joins TRBV5-6 to TRBJ1-1, with D perhaps matching TRBD1 (6 bases). The CDR3 consists of 15 residues. V lost 5 bases to trimming and J lost 5 bases, with 19 bases between them. Germline-derived CDR1 and CDR2 are SGHDT and YYEEEE.

This clonotype has a handful of counts. V is TRBV20-1 and J is TRBJ2-2, with TRBD2 identical over 7 bases. The CDR3 has 13 amino acids. Germline loops: CDR1 DFQATT, CDR2 SNEGSKA (reference sequence). Trimming took 6 bases from V and 1 from J; bases not matched to a gene: 2. For the CDR3, the DNA is TGCAGTGCGTGGACTAGGAACACCGGGGAGCTGTTTTTT. This encodes CSAWTRNTGELFF.